The present T cell receptor beta chain was sequenced within a study of radiotherapy plus CTLA-4 blockade in lung cancer. Data came from immunoSEQ multiplex PCR; TCRdb stores just in-frame clones and leaves some out. The sample consists of some 98,000 clones, more than 75% of them appearing once. Lung cancer patients with chemo-refractory metastatic non-small-cell disease were given focal radiation plus CTLA-4 blockade with ipilimumab. There are 15 residues in the CDR3. V lost 0 bases to trimming and J lost 2 bases, with 11 bases between them. The germline CDR1 and CDR2 sequences are SGHRS and YFSETQ. Comments on this clone: Its antigen is still unknown.

Whole-study results and caveats: Once radiotherapy plus ipilimumab had been given, TCR clones derived from tumor expanded in blood. Together with interferon-beta, which increased in serum after radiation, early dynamic changes in blood T cell clones were reportedly the best predictors of response.

The TCR was taken from a human donor with non-small cell lung cancer who had a partial response to radiotherapy plus ipilimumab. Sequencing used peripheral blood, obtained from a patient treated with radiotherapy plus ipilimumab. The chain carries TRBV5-1 and TRBJ1-1; unclear D gene. The CDR3 DNA reads TGCGCCAGCAGCTTGGCGGAGGGAAGAAACACTGAAGCTTTCTTT. Protein sequence: CASSLAEGRNTEAFF.